This T cell receptor (beta chain) was recovered during a study of T cell changes during pregnancy in multiple sclerosis. V was shortened by 3 bases and J by 5 bases, with 13 bases between the two germline ends. Germline CDR1 MNHEY, CDR2 SMNVEV (reference sequence). This CDR3 region has 14 residues. This clone has only one observation. Clones were read by immunoSEQ multiplex PCR, and TCRdb kept only the in-frame ones, dropping some. Among about 40,000 clones listed, 80% to 95% were seen once. The sample here was CD8+ T cells from peripheral blood mononuclear cells, taken in the first trimester of pregnancy. V usage is TRBV27 and J usage is TRBJ1-1; a weak D match, TRBD1 (5 bases). This sequence was found in a female donor with multiple sclerosis, enrolled in a pregnancy study. The CDR3 DNA follows: TGTGCCAGCAGTTTTGGGGCAGGCCTGACTGAAGCTTTCTTT. Its protein is CASSFGAGLTEAFF.